This T cell receptor (beta chain) was captured in a study of blood T cell repertoires in COVID-19. Study details: Samples came from the United States, Italy and Spain, spanning acute and convalescent COVID-19. In each case, the material was cDNA or gDNA derived from T cells, B-cell-depleted T cells, or PBMCs.

The CDR3 is 14 residues long. Germline V CDR1 and CDR2: MNHNY, SVGAGI (reference sequence). Trimming shortened V by 5 bases and J by 2 bases, and 13 bases separated the two germline ends. Per the authors' pipeline: Quantification of nucleated cells was approximated via reference gene primer amplification. Sequenced by immunoSEQ multiplex PCR; TCRdb stores in-frame clones only, minus some. The V and J calls and clone size are taken from that table; D and trimming were inferred from the DNA. Of about 120,000 clones in the sample, around nine tenths are singletons; the top ten hold about 2%. V usage is TRBV6-6 and J usage is TRBJ2-7; D might be TRBD1 (6 bases). The receptor was isolated from a woman aged 50 to 65 with acute or convalescent COVID-19. The sample was peripheral blood. Written as DNA, the CDR3 is TGTGCCAGCAGTACAGACAGGCAGACCTACGAGCAGTACTTC. Translated, it gives CASSTDRQTYEQYF.